One TCR beta chain is described in this entry. Clones were sequenced by immunoSEQ multiplex PCR, and TCRdb holds only the in-frame ones, with some missing. This sample has some 65,000 clones, with roughly 85% found just once. CDR3 length: 15 residues. Germline CDR1 and CDR2: SNHLY and FYNNEI. The V end was cut by 1 base, the J end by 4 bases, with 11 bases between. The sample is drawn from a study of blood T cell repertoires in COVID-19. The TCR comes from an elderly man with acute or convalescent COVID-19. J is TRBJ2-1 and V is TRBV2; weak D call: TRBD1 (8 bases). Input material: peripheral blood. CDR3 DNA sequence: TGTGCCAGCAGTGAAGACAGGGGGGGTTACAATGAGCAGTTCTTC. Amino acid sequence: CASSEDRGGYNEQFF.